These 30 T cell receptor beta chains came from one sample sequenced in a study of breast tumors, draining lymph nodes, adjacent tissues. TCRdb reprocessed the multiplex PCR reads with MiXCR, giving one entry per CDR3 protein. The repertoire has roughly 32,000 distinct CDR3 sequences, 36% of them found once; the top ten carry approximately 11%. The sample taken for sequencing was breast tumor tissue. These receptor sequences come from a female donor with breast cancer. Some clones in this sample may be carry-over from other donors' samples.

This clonotype was found many times. J is TRBJ2-3 and V is TRBV20-1; 7 positions match TRBD2. Germline V gene lookup returns CDR1 DFQATT and CDR2 SNEGSKA (reference sequence). The CDR3 has 14 residues. With 5 bases clipped from V and 5 bases from J, the junction kept 10 bases outside the gene matches. The CDR3 DNA sequence: TGCAGTGCTGCGGTGGCGGGAGAGGGAGATACGCAGTATTTT. Protein sequence: CSAAVAGEGDTQYF.

This clonotype is deemed medium-sized. The chain employs TRBV7-6 and TRBJ2-7; 7 nucleotides agree with TRBD1. The CDR3 has 17 amino acids. Germline V gene data show CDR1 as SGHVS and CDR2 as FNYEAQ. Trimming at V came to 1 base and at J to 3 bases, leaving 12 bases not matched to a gene. The CDR3 is CASSLEVGGQGDYEQYF. In DNA, the CDR3 is TGTGCCAGCAGCTTAGAAGTGGGTGGCCAGGGGGACTACGAGCAGTACTTC.

In its sample, this clonotype was seen many times. The V call is TRBV7-9, the J call TRBJ2-1, with D uncertain. V was cut by 1 base and J by 8 bases, with 12 bases left in between. This CDR3 spans 14 amino acids. Germline CDR1 SEHNR, CDR2 FQNEAQ (reference sequence). This CDR3 reads CASSLGAWADEQFF. The CDR3 region has the DNA TGTGCCAGCAGCTTAGGCGCCTGGGCCGATGAGCAGTTCTTC.

A note on this clonotype: One end of the junction is discordant with germline, which a read error may explain. This chain uses TRBV7-9 with TRBJ2-7; 7 bases fit TRBD1. The CDR3 runs to 12 residues. The germline CDR1 and CDR2 sequences are SEHNR and FQNEAQ (reference sequence). In DNA form, the CDR3 reads TGTGCCAGCAGCTCTCCGGGAACCGGGACAGTCTTC. It codes for CASSSPGTGTVF.

Concerning this clonotype itself: A read error is possible here, since a much larger clone lies one base away. This chain connects TRBV2 to TRBJ2-5; a possible D gene is TRBD2 (6 bases). Germline CDR1 is SNHLY and CDR2 is FYNNEI. The CDR3 has 13 residues. V lost 4 bases and J 6 bases, leaving 12 bases between the germline ends. The CDR3 here is CASSGLGRKTQYF. As DNA, the CDR3 is TGTGCCAGCAGTGGACTCGGGAGAAAGACCCAGTACTTC. The whole variable domain, remainder taken from reference TRBV2 and TRBJ2-5, is EPEVTQTPSHQVTQMGQEVILRCVPISNHLYFYWYRQILGQKVEFLVSFYNNEISEKSEIFDDQFSVERPDGSNFTLKIRSTKLEDSAMYFCASSGLGRKTQYFGPGTRLLVL.

V is TRBV4-2 and J is TRBJ2-1; weak D call: TRBD2 (5 bases). Germline CDR1 and CDR2: LGHNA and YNFKEQ. Trimming stripped 2 bases from V and 0 bases from J, with 20 bases between. CDR3 length: 19 residues. The CDR3 nucleotides are TGTGCCAGCAGCCAATGGGTCCCTTTAGCGACCAGCTCCTACAATGAGCAGTTCTTC. Translated, it gives CASSQWVPLATSSYNEQFF.

The sample holds many counts of this clonotype. The rearrangement links TRBV20-1 to TRBJ2-1, with 10 bases aligning to TRBD2. Germline CDR1 DFQATT, CDR2 SNEGSKA (reference sequence). V trimming: 4 bases; J trimming: 3 bases; junction bases outside the gene matches: 3. The CDR3 spans 14 residues. In nucleotides, the CDR3 is TGCAGTGCTAACCCTAGCGGGAGCTACAATGAGCAGTTCTTC. Translating gives CSANPSGSYNEQFF.

This clonotype was detected many times. This sequence joins TRBV20-1 and TRBJ2-7; D ambiguous. The CDR3 loop spans 13 amino acids. Germline V CDR1 and CDR2: DFQATT, SNEGSKA (reference sequence). V was shortened by 4 bases and J by 3 bases, with 13 bases between the two germline ends. CDR3 sequence: CSANLDHHYEQYF. CDR3 in DNA: TGCAGTGCTAACTTGGATCACCACTACGAGCAGTACTTC.

In this sample, this clonotype turned up many times. The V gene is TRBV28, the J gene TRBJ2-7; possibly TRBD2 for D (6 bases). This CDR3 has 15 amino acids. Germline-derived CDR1 and CDR2 are MDHEN and SYDVKM. V lost 5 bases, J lost 5 bases, and 19 bases lay in between. Written as DNA, the CDR3 is TGTGCCAGCAGTACCAACAGGCGCTGGGGGGACGAGCAGTACTTC. This gives the protein CASSTNRRWGDEQYF.

Ten or more counts support this clonotype. The chain combines TRBV10-1 with TRBJ2-3; 9 positions agree with TRBD2. The CDR3 sequence is 15 residues long. The junction had 4 bases not matched to a gene; V was cut back by 4 bases and J by 2 bases. Germline CDR1 and CDR2: WNHNN and SYGVQD (reference sequence). The CDR3, as DNA: TGCGCCAGCAGTGCGGCGGGAGGGCCCACAGATACGCAGTATTTT. Protein sequence: CASSAAGGPTDTQYF.

This rearrangement joins TRBV7-6 to TRBJ2-2; D may be TRBD1 (5 bases). The CDR3 runs to 15 residues. Trimming removed 1 base at V and 5 bases at J, with 11 bases between. Germline V gene data show CDR1 as SGHVS and CDR2 as FNYEAQ. The chain's CDR3 is CASSLGQSGTGELFF. CDR3 sequence (DNA): TGTGCCAGCAGCTTAGGACAGAGTGGGACCGGGGAGCTGTTTTTT.

Comments on this clonotype: A read error may be the cause here, since a much bigger clone is one base away. This sequence joins TRBV7-6 and TRBJ2-5; D not resolved. The CDR3 has 12 residues. From germline, CDR1 is SGHVS and CDR2 FNYEAQ. CDR3 in DNA: TGTGCCAGCAGCGGGCCCGGAGAGACCCAGCACTTC. Translated, it gives CASSGPGETQHF. The full variable domain, its missing parts supplied by reference TRBV7-6 and TRBJ2-5, is GAGVSQSPRYKVTKRGQDVALRCDPISGHVSLYWYRQALGQGPEFLTYFNYEAQQDKSGLPNDRFSAERPEGSISTLTIQRTEQRDSAMYRCASSGPGETQHFGPGTRLLVL.

The table lists this clonotype with a few counts. The chain is built from TRBV20-1 and TRBJ2-7; 7 bases map to TRBD1. This CDR3 has 12 residues. The J segment lost 7 bases and the V segment lost 3 bases, leaving 6 bases of the junction unmatched. The germline V gene encodes CDR1 DFQATT and CDR2 SNEGSKA (reference sequence). CDR3 region: CSARRQGWEQYF. The DNA of the CDR3 is TGCAGTGCTAGGCGACAGGGATGGGAGCAGTACTTC.

This clonotype was observed a few times. This may be a read error: a much more frequent sequence differs by one nucleotide. The J gene is TRBJ2-7, the V gene TRBV20-1; D is unresolved. Germline lookup yields CDR1 DFQATT and CDR2 SNEGSKA (reference sequence). The CDR3 is 13 amino acids. The CDR3: CGATGPSTYEQYF. Written as DNA, the CDR3 is TGCGGTGCTACCGGGCCATCAACCTACGAGCAGTACTTC.

The chain is built from TRBV4-1 and TRBJ2-2; 8 bases map to TRBD1. The CDR3 sequence is 17 residues long. The germline V gene encodes CDR1 MGHRA and CDR2 YSYEKL. J was trimmed by 0 bases and V by 1 base; bases with no gene match: 4. CDR3 protein: CASSQGQGTANTGELFF. The DNA for the CDR3 is TGCGCCAGCAGCCAAGGACAGGGGACCGCGAACACCGGGGAGCTGTTTTTT.

Ten or more counts support this clonotype. The chain has TRBV10-3 and TRBJ2-1; either TRBD1 or TRBD2 may fit D (5 bases each). This CDR3 has 14 residues. CDR1 and CDR2 from the germline V gene are ENHRY and SYGVKD. With 6 bases removed from V and 7 bases from J, the gap between germline ends came to 16 bases. CDR3 sequence: CAIRSPGTENEQFF. The CDR3 nucleotides are TGTGCCATCAGGAGCCCTGGGACGGAGAATGAGCAGTTCTTC.

This clonotype was picked up many times. The rearrangement uses TRBV10-3 and TRBJ2-2; D gene ambiguous. The CDR3 is 14 amino acids. Deletions cut 2 bases from V and 3 bases from J, with 7 bases between. Germline V gives CDR1 ENHRY, CDR2 SYGVKD. CDR3 loop: CAISENRYTGELFF. CDR3 in DNA: TGTGCCATCAGTGAGAACAGATACACCGGGGAGCTGTTTTTT.

The CDR3 region is CASSPERDPYNEQFF. The CDR3, as DNA: TGTGCCAGCAGTCCCGAGCGGGACCCCTACAATGAGCAGTTCTTC. The V and J genes are TRBV11-2 and TRBJ2-1, with TRBD2 matching 7 bases. Germline V gene sequence: CDR1 SGHAT, CDR2 FQNNGV. J gave up 2 bases and V 6 bases, and 7 bases lay outside the gene matches. The CDR3 totals 15 residues.

This clonotype was seen repeatedly, ten times or more. This chain joins TRBV20-1 and TRBJ2-1; D not resolved. Germline loops: CDR1 DFQATT, CDR2 SNEGSKA (reference sequence). The CDR3 contains 12 residues. The V gene lost 0 bases and the J gene lost 9 bases, with 9 bases spanning the gap. DNA for the CDR3: TGCAGTGCTAGAGATGGTGGATCTGAGCAGTTCTTC. Amino acids: CSARDGGSEQFF.

To note about this clonotype: A much larger clone differs by one base, so this may be a read error. The chain joins TRBV7-9 to TRBJ2-1; D unresolved. Germline CDR1 and CDR2: SEHNR and FQNEAQ (reference sequence). V shed 1 base and J shed 6 bases, with 13 bases lying between them. This CDR3 is built from 15 residues. The CDR3 nucleotides read TGTGCCAGCAGCTTAGATTCACAGCCCGGCAATGAGCAGTTCTTC. Translating it yields CASSLDSQPGNEQFF.

The chain links TRBV6-1 to TRBJ2-4; the match to TRBD1 covers 9 bases. CDR1 MNHNS and CDR2 SASEGT come from the germline V gene. The CDR3 totals 14 residues. V shed 5 bases, J shed 7 bases, and the junction held 6 bases outside the gene matches. For the CDR3, the DNA is TGTGCCAGCAGTAGCAAGGACAGGGGCAACATTCAGTACTTC. This encodes CASSSKDRGNIQYF.

This clonotype was picked up many times. The chain has TRBV14 and TRBJ1-6; no clear D. Trimming stripped 1 base from V and 0 bases from J, with 4 bases between. Per germline, CDR1 SGHDN and CDR2 FVKESK. There are 15 residues in the CDR3. Written as DNA, the CDR3 is TGTGCCAGCAGCCAAGGGAGCTCCTATAATTCACCCCTCCACTTT. This gives the protein CASSQGSSYNSPLHF.

The chain couples TRBV11-2 to TRBJ2-1, with 11 bases lining up with TRBD2. The CDR3 spans 15 residues. Losses at the gene ends were 5 bases for V and 8 bases for J; bases not matched to a gene: 8. CDR1 is SGHAT, CDR2 FQNNGV, per germline. CDR3 loop: CASSPGTSGLDEQFF. The CDR3 bases are TGTGCCAGCAGCCCCGGGACTAGCGGCTTAGATGAGCAGTTCTTC.

This clonotype was counted many times. V gene TRBV5-1 combines with J gene TRBJ2-5, with a possible D match to TRBD2 (6 bases). Trimming pared 2 bases from V and 4 bases from J, leaving 12 bases between. CDR1 SGHRS and CDR2 YFSETQ come from the germline V gene. The CDR3 runs 14 residues. CDR3 sequence: CASSLGGTGETQYF. In nucleotides, the CDR3 is TGCGCCAGCAGCTTAGGCGGGACGGGAGAGACCCAGTACTTC. Full variable domain (rest looked up from reference TRBV5-1 and TRBJ2-5): KAGVTQTPRYLIKTRGQQVTLSCSPISGHRSVSWYQQTPGQGLQFLFEYFSETQRNKGNFPGRFSGRQFSNSRSEMNVSTLELGDSALYLCASSLGGTGETQYFGPGTRLLVL.

The chain carries TRBV11-2 and TRBJ1-2; 10 nucleotides match TRBD1. CDR1 is SGHAT, CDR2 FQNNGV, per germline. With V trimmed by 4 bases and J by 7 bases, 6 bases remained unmatched. The CDR3 is 14 amino acids. CDR3 amino acids: CASSYGTGAFGYTF. CDR3 sequence (DNA): TGTGCCAGCAGCTACGGGACAGGGGCGTTTGGCTACACCTTC.

V and J are TRBV7-8 and TRBJ1-5; weak D call: TRBD1 (5 bases). Trimming left V 5 bases short and J 0 bases short, with 8 bases between. CDR3 length: 14 amino acids. Germline V gene data show CDR1 as SGHVS and CDR2 as FQNEAQ. This CDR3 reads CASSLTGSNQPQHF. DNA for the CDR3: TGTGCCAGCAGCCTAACAGGTAGCAATCAGCCCCAGCATTTT.

At least ten counts were recorded for this clonotype. As DNA, the CDR3 is TGTGCCAGCAGCTTCGGATCTAGCGGAGGCTACGAGCAGTACTTC. Translated, it gives CASSFGSSGGYEQYF. The rearrangement joins TRBV11-3 to TRBJ2-7; 7 bases agree with TRBD2. CDR1 and CDR2 from the germline V gene are SGHNT and YENEEA. This CDR3 has 15 residues. The J segment lost 3 bases and the V segment lost 3 bases, leaving 8 bases of the junction unmatched. Full variable domain (remainder filled in from reference TRBV11-3 and TRBJ2-7): EAGVVQSPRYKIIEKKQPVAFWCNPISGHNTLYWYLQNLGQGPELLIRYENEEAVDDSQLPKDRFSAERLKGVDSTLKIQPAELGDSAVYLCASSFGSSGGYEQYFGPGTRLTVT.

This clonotype was seen repeatedly, ten times or more. V usage is TRBV7-2 and J usage is TRBJ2-7; 7 bases match TRBD1. The CDR3 consists of 14 residues. The V gene's germline CDR1 is SGHTA and CDR2 FQGNSA. The J segment lost 6 bases and the V segment lost 2 bases, leaving 7 bases of the junction unmatched. The CDR3 loop reads CASSLKRGLGEQYF. The CDR3 DNA sequence: TGTGCCAGCAGCTTAAAAAGGGGGCTAGGCGAGCAGTACTTC.

This rearrangement joins TRBV20-1 to TRBJ2-5; D possibly corresponds to TRBD2 (5 bases). CDR1 and CDR2 (germline): DFQATT, SNEGSKA (reference sequence). Trimming stripped 3 bases from V and 1 base from J, with 6 bases between. This CDR3 has 12 residues. The CDR3 spells CSARTTQETQYF. CDR3 DNA sequence: TGCAGTGCTAGGACTACCCAAGAGACCCAGTACTTC.

There are many counts of this clonotype. This chain joins TRBV7-2 and TRBJ2-5; 7 bases are a match to TRBD2. The CDR3 runs to 15 residues. Germline CDR1 and CDR2: SGHTA and FQGNSA. With 0 bases clipped from V and 5 bases from J, the junction kept 6 bases outside the gene matches. The chain's CDR3 is CASSLAGGRGETQYF. The CDR3 coding sequence is TGTGCCAGCAGCTTAGCGGGCGGGAGAGGTGAGACCCAGTACTTC.